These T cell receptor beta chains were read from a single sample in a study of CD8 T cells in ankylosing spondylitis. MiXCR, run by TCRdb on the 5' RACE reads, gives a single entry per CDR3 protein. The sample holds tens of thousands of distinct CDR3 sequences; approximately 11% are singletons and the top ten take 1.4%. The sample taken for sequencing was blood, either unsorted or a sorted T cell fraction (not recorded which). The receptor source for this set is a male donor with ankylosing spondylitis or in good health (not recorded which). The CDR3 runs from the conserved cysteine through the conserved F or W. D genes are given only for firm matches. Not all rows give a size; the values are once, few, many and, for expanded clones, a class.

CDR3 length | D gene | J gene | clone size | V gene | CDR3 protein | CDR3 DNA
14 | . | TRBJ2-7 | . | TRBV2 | CASSEGQFAYEQYF | TGTGCCAGCAGTGAAGGGCAGTTTGCCTACGAGCAGTACTTC
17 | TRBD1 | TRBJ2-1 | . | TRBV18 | CASSLGARTGGTNEQFF | TGTGCCAGCTCACTGGGCGCCCGGACAGGGGGGACGAATGAGCAGTTCTTC
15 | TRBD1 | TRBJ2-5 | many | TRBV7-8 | CATTSGTGYQETQYF | TGTGCCACAACATCCGGGACAGGGTACCAAGAGACCCAGTACTTC
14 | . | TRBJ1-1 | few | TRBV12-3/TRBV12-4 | CASSWWDRNTEAFF | TGTGCCAGCAGTTGGTGGGATAGAAACACTGAAGCTTTCTTT
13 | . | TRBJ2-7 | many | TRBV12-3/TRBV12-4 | CASSFRQIYEQYF | TGTGCCAGCAGTTTCAGACAGATCTACGAGCAGTACTTC
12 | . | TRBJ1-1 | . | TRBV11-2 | CASSLLTGEAFF | TGTGCCAGCAGCTTACTGACAGGTGAAGCTTTCTTT
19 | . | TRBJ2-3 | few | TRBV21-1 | CASSTTVIRQRTTTDTQYF | TGTGCCAGCAGCACGACGGTGATAAGACAGCGGACCACCACAGATACGCAGTATTTT
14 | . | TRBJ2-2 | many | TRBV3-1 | CASSQWPDTGELFF | TGTGCCAGCAGCCAATGGCCAGACACCGGGGAGCTGTTTTTT
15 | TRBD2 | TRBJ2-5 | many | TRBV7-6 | CASSFIAGLQETQYF | TGTGCCAGCAGCTTTATAGCGGGGTTACAAGAGACCCAGTACTTC
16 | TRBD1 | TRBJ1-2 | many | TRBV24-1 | CATSETGTGFEDGYTF | TGTGCCACCAGTGAGACCGGGACAGGGTTTGAAGATGGCTACACCTTC
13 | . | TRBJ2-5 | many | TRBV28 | CASRATDQETQYF | TGTGCCAGCAGAGCGACAGATCAAGAGACCCAGTACTTC
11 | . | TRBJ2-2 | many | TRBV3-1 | CASRLLGELFF | TGTGCCAGCAGACTTCTCGGGGAGCTGTTTTTT
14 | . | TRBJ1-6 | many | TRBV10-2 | CASREDRSNSPLHF | TGCGCCAGCAGAGAGGACAGATCTAATTCACCCCTCCACTTT
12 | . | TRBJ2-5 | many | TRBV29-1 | CSVAQTEETQYF | TGCAGCGTAGCCCAGACAGAAGAGACCCAGTACTTC
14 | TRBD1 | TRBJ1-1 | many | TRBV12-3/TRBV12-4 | CASSSQQGGTEAFF | TGTGCCAGCAGTTCACAACAGGGGGGCACTGAAGCTTTCTTT
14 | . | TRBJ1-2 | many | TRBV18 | CASSLSDKNYGYTF | TGTGCCAGCTCACTCTCGGACAAAAACTATGGCTACACCTTC
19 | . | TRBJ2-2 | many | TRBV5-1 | CASSLFPGPGHSNTGELFF | TGCGCCAGCAGCTTGTTTCCCGGGCCGGGACACTCGAACACCGGGGAGCTGTTTTTT
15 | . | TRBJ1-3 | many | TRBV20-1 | CSALGERGSGNTIYF | TGCAGTGCTCTAGGGGAAAGGGGATCTGGAAACACCATATATTTT
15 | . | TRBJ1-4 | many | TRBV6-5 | CASSYSGNRDEKLFF | TGTGCCAGCAGTTACTCGGGGAACAGGGATGAAAAACTGTTTTTT
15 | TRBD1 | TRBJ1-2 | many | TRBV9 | CASRPGTGGSYGYTF | TGTGCCAGCAGACCCGGGACAGGGGGATCCTATGGCTACACCTTC
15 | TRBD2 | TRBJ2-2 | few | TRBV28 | CASRRTSGGGGELFF | TGTGCCAGCAGGAGGACTAGCGGGGGTGGCGGGGAGCTGTTTTTT
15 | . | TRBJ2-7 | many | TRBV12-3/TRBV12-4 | CASSLALGSPYEQYF | TGTGCCAGCAGTTTAGCGCTGGGTTCCCCCTACGAGCAGTACTTC
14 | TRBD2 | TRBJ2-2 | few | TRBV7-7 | CASSPVRGAGELFF | TGTGCCAGCAGCCCCGTGCGGGGGGCCGGGGAGCTGTTTTTT
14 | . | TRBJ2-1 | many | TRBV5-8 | CASSLGTAYNEQFF | TGTGCCAGCAGCTTAGGGACGGCATACAATGAGCAGTTCTTC
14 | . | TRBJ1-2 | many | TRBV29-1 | CSVGGAENNYGYTF | TGCAGCGTTGGCGGGGCAGAAAATAACTATGGCTACACCTTC
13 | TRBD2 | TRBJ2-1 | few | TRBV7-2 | CASSYMGGGKQFF | TGTGCCAGCAGCTACATGGGGGGGGGTAAGCAGTTCTTC
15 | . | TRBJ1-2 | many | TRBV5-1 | CASSLDPSTGWSYTF | TGCGCCAGCAGCTTGGACCCCTCAACAGGGTGGAGCTACACCTTC
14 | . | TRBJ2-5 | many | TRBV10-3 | CAISVSGNEETQYF | TGTGCCATCAGTGTTTCGGGGAATGAAGAGACCCAGTACTTC
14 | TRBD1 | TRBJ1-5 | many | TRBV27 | CASSYGTGNQPQHF | TGTGCCAGCAGTTATGGGACAGGCAATCAGCCCCAGCATTTT
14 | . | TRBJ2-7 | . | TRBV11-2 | CASSSVTGSYEQYF | TGTGCCAGCAGCTCCGTGACGGGTTCCTACGAGCAGTACTTC
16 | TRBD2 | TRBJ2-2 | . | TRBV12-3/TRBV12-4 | CASSKGLAANTRELFF | TGTGCCAGCAGTAAGGGACTAGCGGCGAACACCAGGGAGCTGTTTTTT
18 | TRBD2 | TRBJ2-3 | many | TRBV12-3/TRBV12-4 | CASSFASGGPGSTDTQYF | TGTGCCAGCAGTTTCGCTAGCGGGGGGCCAGGGAGCACAGATACGCAGTATTTT
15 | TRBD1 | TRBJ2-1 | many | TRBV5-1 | CASRDQQGLGNEQFF | TGCGCCAGCCGGGACCAACAGGGGCTAGGCAATGAGCAGTTCTTC
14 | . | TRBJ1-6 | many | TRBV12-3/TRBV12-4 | CASSPGMSGTPLHF | TGTGCCAGCAGCCCCGGGATGTCCGGCACACCCCTCCACTTT
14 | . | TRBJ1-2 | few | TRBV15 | CATSRETGTYGYTF | TGTGCCACCAGCAGAGAAACAGGGACCTATGGCTACACCTTC
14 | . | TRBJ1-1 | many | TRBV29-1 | CSVRLTGSNTEAFF | TGCAGCGTTAGACTCACAGGGTCAAACACTGAAGCTTTCTTT
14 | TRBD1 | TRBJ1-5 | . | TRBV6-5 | CASSWTGSNQPQHF | TGTGCCAGCAGTTGGACAGGAAGCAATCAGCCCCAGCATTTT
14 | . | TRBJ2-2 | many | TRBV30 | CAWSIGMNTGELFF | TGTGCCTGGAGTATCGGGATGAACACCGGGGAGCTGTTTTTT
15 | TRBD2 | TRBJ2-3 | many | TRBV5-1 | CASSLAGGRTDTQYF | TGCGCCAGCTCCCTAGCGGGGGGGCGGACAGATACGCAGTATTTT
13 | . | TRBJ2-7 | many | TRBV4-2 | CASSQEVRHEQYF | TGTGCCAGCAGCCAAGAGGTTAGGCACGAGCAGTACTTC
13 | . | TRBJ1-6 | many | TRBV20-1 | CSAARVRNSPLHF | TGCAGTGCGGCAAGGGTCAGGAATTCACCCCTCCACTTT
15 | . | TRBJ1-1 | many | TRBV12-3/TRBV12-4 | CASSLLQGANTEAFF | TGTGCCAGCAGTCTCCTACAGGGCGCGAACACTGAAGCTTTCTTT
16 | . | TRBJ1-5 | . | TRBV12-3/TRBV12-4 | CASSRNRVGLGQPQHF | TGTGCCAGCAGCCGAAATCGGGTTGGGTTAGGTCAGCCCCAGCATTTT
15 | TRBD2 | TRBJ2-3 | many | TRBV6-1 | CASTKTSGGQNTQYF | TGTGCCAGCACCAAGACTAGCGGGGGTCAGAATACGCAGTATTTT
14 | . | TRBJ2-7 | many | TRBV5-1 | CASSPYGASYEQYF | TGCGCCAGCAGCCCCTATGGGGCTTCCTACGAGCAGTACTTC
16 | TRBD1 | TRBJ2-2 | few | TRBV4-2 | CASSQESNRGAGELFF | TGTGCCAGCAGCCAAGAATCCAACAGGGGCGCCGGGGAGCTGTTTTTT
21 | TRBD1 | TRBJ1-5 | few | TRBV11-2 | CASSFISLRDRGKNSNQPQHF | TGTGCCAGCAGCTTTATAAGTTTACGGGACAGGGGCAAAAATAGCAATCAGCCCCAGCATTTT
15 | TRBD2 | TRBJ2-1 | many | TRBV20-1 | CSAPGLAGGYNEQFF | TGCAGTGCTCCGGGACTAGCGGGGGGATACAATGAGCAGTTCTTC
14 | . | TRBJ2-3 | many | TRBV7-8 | CASQPGLSTDTQYF | TGTGCCAGCCAACCGGGACTCAGCACAGATACGCAGTATTTT
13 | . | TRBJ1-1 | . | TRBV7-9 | CASSFVVNTEAFF | TGTGCCAGCAGTTTTGTGGTTAACACTGAAGCTTTCTTT
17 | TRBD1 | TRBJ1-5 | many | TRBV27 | CASSPGWTGNSNQPQHF | TGTGCCAGCAGTCCCGGCTGGACAGGGAACTCCAATCAGCCCCAGCATTTT